This entry is about one T cell receptor (beta chain). The germline V gene encodes CDR1 LGHNA and CDR2 YSLEER. Losses at the gene ends were 1 base for V and 0 bases for J; bases not matched to a gene: 6. The CDR3 has 17 residues. MiXCR, run by TCRdb on the 5' RACE reads, gives a single entry per CDR3 protein. The sample holds 90,000 to 100,000 distinct CDR3 sequences, approximately 16% seen once. The sample originates from a study of T cells of healthy individuals. This rearrangement joins TRBV4-3 to TRBJ1-2, with 9 bases aligning to TRBD1. The source is a human donor in good health. The CDR3 protein is CASSQATGGGPNYGYTF. The CDR3 nucleotides are TGCGCCAGCAGCCAAGCAACAGGGGGCGGACCTAACTATGGCTACACCTTC.